These 31 T cell receptor beta chains came from one sample sequenced in a study of T cell responses to AZD1222 COVID-19 vaccine. Only in-frame clones appear in the TCRdb table, and some are missing; sequencing was by immunoSEQ multiplex PCR. The table lists approximately 200,000 clones, 94% of them singletons, with roughly 9.2% in the top ten. Material: peripheral blood, obtained on day 0 of AZD1222 vaccination. The receptor set was obtained from an adult in good health.

The chain uses TRBV24-1 and TRBJ1-4; tentatively, D is TRBD1 (5 bases). Germline assignment: CDR1 KGHDR and CDR2 SFDVKD. V was clipped by 5 bases and J by 4 bases, with 13 bases between them. The CDR3 runs 15 residues. The CDR3 loop reads CATSAGDSYNEKLFF. As DNA, the CDR3 is TGTGCCACCAGTGCTGGGGACTCCTATAATGAAAAACTGTTTTTT.

This chain joins TRBV2 and TRBJ2-1; TRBD2 matches at 8 bases. The CDR3 totals 14 residues. In germline, CDR1 is SNHLY, CDR2 FYNNEI. Trimming removed 6 bases from V and 9 bases from J; junction bases left unmatched: 10. CDR3 loop: CASRGGLARGEQFF. DNA of the CDR3: TGTGCCAGCAGGGGAGGACTAGCCCGGGGTGAGCAGTTCTTC. The variable domain in full, completed from reference TRBV2 and TRBJ2-1, reads EPEVTQTPSHQVTQMGQEVILRCVPISNHLYFYWYRQILGQKVEFLVSFYNNEISEKSEIFDDQFSVERPDGSNFTLKIRSTKLEDSAMYFCASRGGLARGEQFFGPGTRLTVL.

The rearrangement uses TRBV5-5 and TRBJ1-5; the D is unclear. The V gene lost 1 base and the J gene lost 0 bases, with 8 bases spanning the gap. The CDR3 contains 15 residues. Germline CDR1 reads SGHKS; CDR2 reads YYEKEE (reference sequence). The CDR3 protein is CASSLSPYSNQPQHF. The CDR3 DNA reads TGTGCCAGCAGCTTGTCACCTTATAGCAATCAGCCCCAGCATTTT.

This clone was recorded only once. This chain links TRBV12-3 or TRBV12-4 with TRBJ2-1, with TRBD1 matching over 9 bases. V was pared by 6 bases and J by 8 bases, with 5 bases of the junction left unmatched. The CDR3 covers 13 residues. CDR3 bases: TGTGCCAGCAGGGTACAGGGGGCTGATGAGCAGTTCTTC. Translation: CASRVQGADEQFF.

V usage is TRBV9 and J usage is TRBJ1-4; maybe TRBD1 (5 bases). This CDR3 region has 12 residues. V lost 3 bases and J 14 bases, leaving 14 bases between the germline ends. Per germline, CDR1 SGDLS and CDR2 YYNGEE. The CDR3 DNA reads as TGTGCCAGCAGCGGAGAGGGGAAAGGCCTGTTTTTT. Protein product: CASSGEGKGLFF.

The chain links TRBV12-5 to TRBJ2-2; D is perhaps TRBD1 (5 bases). Germline-derived CDR1 and CDR2 are LGHNT and FRNRAP. The CDR3 loop spans 13 amino acids. Trimming took 6 bases from V and 7 from J, leaving 12 bases between them. As DNA, the CDR3 is TGTGCTAGTGGCTCTTCAGGGTTCGGGGAGCTGTTTTTT. As protein: CASGSSGFGELFF.

This rearrangement joins TRBV5-6 to TRBJ2-7; D is unresolved. The germline V gene has CDR1 SGHDT and CDR2 YYEEEE. The CDR3 spans 17 residues. V shed 0 bases and J shed 3 bases, with 19 bases lying between them. The CDR3 protein is CASSLELGTTIYYEQYF. CDR3 nucleotide sequence: TGTGCCAGCAGCTTGGAACTGGGCACGACCATCTACTACGAGCAGTACTTC.

The rearrangement uses TRBV29-1 and TRBJ1-2, with D possibly being TRBD1 (5 bases). This CDR3 is 11 amino acids long. CDR1 is SQVTM and CDR2 is ANQGSEA in the germline V gene. The germline V and J ends were trimmed by 6 bases and 7 bases, with 12 bases remaining between them. The CDR3 region has the DNA TGCAGCGTCGCGGGGGAAGGTGGCTACACCTTC. It yields the protein CSVAGEGGYTF.

The chain links TRBV7-6 to TRBJ2-1; D possibly corresponds to TRBD2 (6 bases). V was cut by 5 bases and J by 4 bases, with 18 bases left in between. CDR1 and CDR2 from the germline V gene are SGHVS and FNYEAQ. This CDR3 is 16 amino acids long. For the CDR3, the DNA is TGTGCCAGCAGCCCGAGTACCGGGAGCGGTTACAATGAGCAGTTCTTC. Translated: CASSPSTGSGYNEQFF.

This chain links TRBV7-3 with TRBJ1-2; D is unresolved. CDR1 is SGHTA, CDR2 FQGTGA, per germline. Trimming cost V 0 bases and J 2 bases, with 16 bases left between them. The CDR3 loop spans 17 amino acids. In DNA form, the CDR3 reads TGTGCCAGCAGCTTAACGGGAGCTGGGGAGGAAAACTATGGCTACACCTTC. As protein: CASSLTGAGEENYGYTF.

J is TRBJ2-3 and V is TRBV5-4, with 12 positions matching TRBD2. V lost 4 bases and J lost 3; bases outside the gene matches: 3. Germline lookup yields CDR1 SGHNT and CDR2 YYREEE (reference sequence). CDR3 length: 15 residues. CDR3 residues: CASSRTSGTTDTQYF. Here the CDR3 DNA reads TGTGCCAGCAGCCGGACTAGCGGGACGACAGATACGCAGTATTTT.

The rearrangement links TRBV18 to TRBJ2-5, with 7 bases identical to TRBD2. The CDR3 has 15 amino acids. Germline V gene sequence: CDR1 KGHSH, CDR2 LQKENI. V shed 6 bases and J 6 bases; nucleotides not matched to a gene: 13. CDR3 DNA sequence: TGTGCCAGCTCTCCTAACCGCGGGAGAGGAAAGACCCAGTACTTC. Translation: CASSPNRGRGKTQYF.

This clone was detected once. In DNA form, the CDR3 reads TGCGCCAGCAAATCAGTGGTGTCAGGGAACGAGCAGTACTTC. Amino acids: CASKSVVSGNEQYF. The chain employs TRBV5-1 and TRBJ2-7; TRBD1 might be the D (5 bases). This CDR3 has 14 amino acids. The germline gives CDR1 SGHRS, CDR2 YFSETQ. Trimming took off 6 bases at V and 5 bases at J, with 18 bases between the two ends.

V and J are TRBV5-1 and TRBJ2-1; D may be TRBD2 (5 bases). The CDR3 runs to 16 residues. Germline CDR1 SGHRS, CDR2 YFSETQ. V was clipped by 0 bases and J by 2 bases, with 12 bases between them. CDR3 DNA sequence: TGCGCCAGCAGCTTGGTGGTCGGGGTGCCCTACAATGAGCAGTTCTTC. Encoded protein: CASSLVVGVPYNEQFF.

The CDR3 bases are TGTGCCAGCAGCCAACACTTGGGGGACACTGAAGCTTTCTTT. As protein: CASSQHLGDTEAFF. The chain links TRBV14 to TRBJ1-1, with a possible D match to TRBD1 (5 bases). The CDR3 is 14 residues long. V lost 2 bases and J 3 bases, leaving 10 bases between the germline ends. Germline lookup yields CDR1 SGHDN and CDR2 FVKESK.

The chain links TRBV19 to TRBJ1-6; D is unresolved. This CDR3 has 12 amino acids. V gave up 1 base and J gave up 10 bases, with 5 bases separating them. Germline CDR1 and CDR2: LNHDA and SQIVND (reference sequence). For the CDR3, the DNA is TGTGCCAGTAGTATAGTGGACTCACCCCTCCACTTT. Protein sequence: CASSIVDSPLHF.

This clone was seen a single time. The V call is TRBV7-6, the J call TRBJ2-7; TRBD2 matches at 8 bases. The J segment lost 2 bases and the V segment lost 5 bases, leaving 2 bases of the junction unmatched. Germline CDR1 and CDR2: SGHVS and FNYEAQ. This CDR3 contains 13 residues. The CDR3 region has the DNA TGTGCCAGCAGCCGTAGCGGGACCTACGAGCAGTACTTC. Translation gives CASSRSGTYEQYF.

The chain employs TRBV30 and TRBJ2-7, with 7 nucleotides matching TRBD1. Trimming cost V 8 bases and J 5 bases; bases outside gene matches: 12. Germline V gene lookup returns CDR1 GTSNPN and CDR2 SVGIG (reference sequence). This CDR3 has 13 amino acids. The CDR3 bases are TGTGCCGCCTCACAGGGGCCCACCGACGAGCAGTACTTC. Its translation: CAASQGPTDEQYF.

The chain carries TRBV7-2 and TRBJ1-3; unclear D gene. This CDR3 has 12 residues. CDR1 and CDR2 (germline): SGHTA, FQGNSA. V was shortened by 5 bases and J by 8 bases, with 10 bases between the two germline ends. CDR3 protein: CASSLTRDTIYF. CDR3 sequence (DNA): TGTGCCAGCAGCCTGACAAGAGACACCATATATTTT.

The rearrangement uses TRBV2 and TRBJ2-3, with TRBD2 matching 9 bases. The CDR3 extends over 13 amino acids. With 10 bases clipped from V and 6 bases from J, the junction kept 8 bases outside the gene matches. Looked up from germline, CDR1 is SNHLY and CDR2 is FYNNEI. This chain's CDR3 is CAIQTSGADTQYF. As DNA, the CDR3 is TGTGCCATCCAGACTAGCGGTGCCGATACGCAGTATTTT.

The chain is built from TRBV2 and TRBJ1-1; TRBD1 is a possible D gene (6 bases). Germline V gene lookup returns CDR1 SNHLY and CDR2 FYNNEI. The CDR3 extends over 14 amino acids. V lost 8 bases and J 0 bases, leaving 13 bases between the germline ends. Here the CDR3 reads CASSTGSLNTEAFF. DNA of the CDR3: TGTGCCAGCTCGACAGGCTCTTTGAACACTGAAGCTTTCTTT.

As DNA, the CDR3 is TGTGCCAGCAGTTACGGGGGTGGGGGCAATCAGCCCCAGCATTTT. Translation gives CASSYGGGGNQPQHF. This chain connects TRBV6-2 or TRBV6-3 to TRBJ1-5; possibly TRBD1 for D (5 bases). The CDR3 loop spans 15 amino acids. Deletions cut 2 bases from V and 2 bases from J, with 10 bases between. From germline, CDR1 is MNHEY and CDR2 SVGEGT.

The chain employs TRBV19 and TRBJ1-2; no reliable D call. CDR3 length: 15 amino acids. Germline CDR1 LNHDA, CDR2 SQIVND (reference sequence). Trimming pared 5 bases from V and 4 bases from J, leaving 17 bases between. The CDR3 region has the DNA TGTGCCAGTAGTGAGACCGCGGTACCCCCCTATGGCTACACCTTC. Protein product: CASSETAVPPYGYTF.

This sequence joins TRBV6-2 or TRBV6-3 and TRBJ1-2; TRBD1 might be the D (6 bases). Germline V CDR1 and CDR2: MNHEY, SVGEGT. V lost 5 bases to trimming and J lost 8 bases, with 12 bases between them. This CDR3 has 12 residues. CDR3 nucleotides: TGTGCCAGCAGTCGCTCAGGGGTAGGCTACACCTTC. The encoded protein is CASSRSGVGYTF.

The chain carries TRBV3-1 (or the pseudogene TRBV3-2) and TRBJ1-2; D is unresolved. V was pared by 11 bases and J by 0 bases, with 13 bases between. This CDR3 is 13 amino acids long. The germline V gene encodes CDR1 LGHDT and CDR2 YNNKEL (reference sequence). CDR3 DNA: TGTGCCGCAGGCGGGCTGCCTAACTATGGCTACACCTTC. It is translated as CAAGGLPNYGYTF.

The rearrangement joins TRBV30 to TRBJ1-1; possible D gene TRBD1, 5 bases. V lost 0 bases and J lost 5, with 7 bases in between. The germline V gene has CDR1 GTSNPN and CDR2 SVGIG (reference sequence). CDR3 length: 12 amino acids. The CDR3 sequence is CAWSVGGTEAFF. The CDR3 DNA sequence: TGTGCCTGGAGTGTGGGGGGGACTGAAGCTTTCTTT. Full variable domain (missing parts from reference TRBV30 and TRBJ1-1): SQTIHQWPATLVQPVGSPLSLECTVEGTSNPNLYWYRQAAGRGLQLLFYSVGIGQISSEVPQNLSASRPQDRQFILSSKKLLLSDSGFYLCAWSVGGTEAFFGQGTRLTVV.

This chain links TRBV21-1 with TRBJ2-2; TRBD2 reflects the table's D call only, with no check against the DNA. TRBV21-1 is a pseudogene locus. CDR3 length equals 15 residues. CDR3 nucleotide sequence: TGTGCCAGCAGCGTCACGGGAGTAAAAACCGGGGAGCTGTTTTTT. Amino acid sequence: CASSVTGVKTGELFF.

The chain uses TRBV19 and TRBJ2-7; no clear D gene. Germline lookup yields CDR1 LNHDA and CDR2 SQIVND (reference sequence). The CDR3 is 14 amino acids. Trimming removed 6 bases from V and 3 bases from J, with 15 bases in between. CDR3 sequence: CASRVDVGYYEQYF. As DNA, the CDR3 is TGTGCCAGTAGAGTGGACGTGGGATACTACGAGCAGTACTTC.

J is TRBJ1-2 and V is TRBV6-5, with 7 bases identical to TRBD1. There are 14 residues in the CDR3. Germline V gene data show CDR1 as MNHEY and CDR2 as SVGAGI. Trimming at V came to 6 bases and at J to 4 bases, leaving 8 bases not matched to a gene. The CDR3 reads CASRLPGQTYGYTF. In DNA form, the CDR3 reads TGTGCCAGCAGACTTCCGGGACAGACCTATGGCTACACCTTC.

This sequence joins TRBV9 and TRBJ2-5; 11 positions agree with TRBD2. Losses at the gene ends were 0 bases for V and 1 base for J; bases not matched to a gene: 2. Germline V lookup: CDR1 SGDLS, CDR2 YYNGEE. The CDR3 length is 16 residues. CDR3 loop: CASSVEGLAVQETQYF. Written as DNA, the CDR3 is TGTGCCAGCAGCGTAGAGGGACTAGCGGTCCAAGAGACCCAGTACTTC.

V is TRBV7-6 and J is TRBJ1-5; D ambiguous. CDR1 and CDR2 from the germline V gene are SGHVS and FNYEAQ. The CDR3 extends over 13 amino acids. Trimming left V 1 base short and J 9 bases short, with 10 bases between. This chain's CDR3 is CASSLGFPGPQHF. DNA for the CDR3: TGTGCCAGCAGCTTAGGTTTCCCAGGGCCCCAGCATTTT.